This TCR beta chain was observed in a study of T cells expressing NK-cell markers. About the research overall: Repertoire data for TCR beta were derived from sorted T cells (CD3+CD56+NKG2C+, CD3+CD56+NKG2C- and CD3+CD56-NKG2C+). Seropositivity for HCMV was found in most of the eight sequenced donors, with one seronegative. Broader study findings: The contribution of dominant NKG2C+ clonotypes to CD8+ T cells in several donors was roughly 1.0-7.0%.

In generating TCR beta cDNA, 5'RACE template switching with UMIs was used. TCRdb reprocessed the 5' RACE reads, keeping one entry per CDR3 protein, no DNA. This sample carries 550,000 to 600,000 distinct CDR3 sequences, with 3.5% to 4.5% going to the ten biggest clones. Comment on this clonotype: Its cognate antigen is unknown.

CDR3 size: 17 residues. The germline gives CDR1 SGDLS, CDR2 YYNGEE. The source of this sequence is a man younger than 30 in good health. Sequenced input: blood T cells: a sorted CD56 or NKG2C T cell subset, CD4+ or CD8+ T cells, or bulk PBMC T cells (not recorded which). The V gene is TRBV9, the J gene TRBJ2-1; the D call of TRBD2 rests on TCRdb alone, since no DNA is present to check it. CDR3: CASSVDVALPGRSEQFF.